This record covers a single T cell receptor beta chain. What it binds is unknown. This sample was taken from a study of shared clonotypes between healthy human individuals. Points from the study as a whole: Several donors showed sharing of approximately 5% of naive CD4 clonotypes.

TCRdb's table, derived via immunoSEQ multiplex PCR, lists solely in-frame clones and lacks some. The sample includes more than 150,000 clones, 85% to 95% seen only once; the top ten take around 0.067%. Into CD45RA+ naive and CD45RA-negative memory subsets, the CD4+ cells were split. The clonotype comes from a woman aged 25 to 39 in good health. The sequenced material came from naive CD4+ T cells sorted from blood. This sample's subset: CD45RA+ positively selected.

DNA for the CDR3: TGTGCCAGCAGCTTAAGGAGGGAACAAGAGACCCAGTACTTC. Translated, it gives CASSLRREQETQYF. The chain couples TRBV7-9 to TRBJ2-5; a weak D match, TRBD2 (6 bases). V shed 2 bases and J shed 2 bases, with 9 bases lying between them. The CDR3 runs to 14 residues. CDR1 is SEHNR, CDR2 FQNEAQ, per germline (reference sequence).